This entry concerns a single T cell receptor (beta chain). Its antigen is still unknown. Base qualities are missing; no much larger clone stands one base away. Using the deep immunoSEQ assay, TCR CDR3 regions were amplified from genomic DNA by multiplex PCR. Genomic DNA extracted from each cell subset was distributed evenly over all wells of several immunoSEQ 96-well plates, and each plate served as one replicate. Each replicate PCR for sorted subsets received around 200 ng genomic DNA, equal to roughly 33,000 T cell genomes. Purified libraries were measured with a Qubit 3.0 fluorometer, size-checked on a Bioanalyzer 2100, and measured again with the KAPA Library Quantification kit. Every immunoSEQ 96-well plate was sequenced on a dedicated single-read 150-cycle Illumina NextSeq 550 flow cell. For the original study's pipeline: Because the immunoSEQ output held only junctional sequences and lacked quality scores, the filtering could not match the filtering applied to full-length reads. To assign V/J genes and CDR3, sequences were annotated against IMGT germline references using PyIR, a Python wrapper for IgBLAST v1.9. Reads with weak V/J assignments (E-value above 1e-6), missing CDR3, stop codons, out-of-frame junctions, or ambiguous translated residues were removed. V3J clonotypes were defined as sequences sharing an identical inferred V gene, J gene, and CDR3 amino acid sequence. The percentage overlap between two repertoires was calculated by dividing the number of shared unique clonotypes by the size of the smaller repertoire. Three approaches were used to assess repertoire richness: RTK rarefaction, the Chao1 estimator, and Recon v2.1 estimates of unobserved clonotypes. Generation probabilities for all TCRbeta clonotypes obtained by the gDNA method from a handful of donors were computed using OLGA. Imported from immuneACCESS, the table was reduced by TCRdb to in-frame sequences with V and J called. These copies leave out some clones; in studies compared against another copy, an unresolved V gene accounts for under half, and the cause of the remainder is not known. V and J calls and clone size are given by that table; D and trimming were obtained from the DNA. In this sample the table shows about 1 million clones, about 80% of which occur a single time. The top ten clonotypes cover 1.4% to 1.5% of the sample.

The data derive from a study of shared clonotypes between healthy human individuals (TCRdb year 2020). Background on the whole study: The cohort comprised a couple of women and three men aged 18 to 49 years. To increase sequencing depth and limit assay-specific biases, TCR repertoire library preparation and sequencing were carried out by different laboratories using diverse techniques. For each donor, CD4 naive and CD4 memory were each given three plates, CD8 naive was given two plates, and CD8 memory was given one plate. The study deeply sequenced blood TCR repertoires of five healthy adults to estimate repertoire size and the extent of clonotype sharing between individuals. Leukapheresis yielded between about 0.94 and 8.9 billion PBMCs per donor. Here is what the overall study found, with its caveats: Pairwise subsampling led to the expectation that sequencing depth would affect the degree of clonotype sharing among donors. Because the study included only a small number of donors, the genetic and exposure-history diversity represented was limited. When several donors were compared, the shared fraction of clonotypes was around 5.1% for naive CD4, roughly 3.3% for naive CD8, roughly 2.5% for memory CD4, and roughly 0.4% for memory CD8. Sampling was restricted to blood, and TCR repertoires in tissues likely differ from the TCR repertoires found in blood. Higher generation probabilities were observed for clonotypes shared by all four sorted-subset donors than for non-shared clonotypes. Naive subsets generally had larger estimated clonotype richness than memory subsets. Rarefaction of sorted-subset datasets indicated incomplete sequencing despite the large sequencing depth.

The donors were healthy, HIV-negative adults with no recently reported acute infections or vaccinations. Every donor was a Caucasian adult living in Nashville, Tennessee, USA. CD4+ T cells were enriched through magnetic negative selection, after which naive cells were positively selected on CD45RA and the remaining negative fraction served as the memory subset. After blood collection by leukapheresis, PBMCs were isolated using Ficoll-Histopaque density gradient centrifugation and then cryopreserved in the vapor phase of liquid nitrogen. Analytical flow cytometry was used to check the purity and quantity of each magnetically sorted T cell population. Genomic DNA was isolated from each sorted fraction and quantified by UV absorbance on a Nanodrop 2000c. Trimming removed 10 bases from V and 3 bases from J; the gene matches leave 14 bases unexplained. Per the germline V gene, WSHSY is the CDR1 and SAAADI is the CDR2. The CDR3 contains 16 residues, cysteine and phenylalanine counted. Only the CDR3 portion is preserved as DNA: 48 bases, with reading frame beginning at the first base.

Sequenced sample: memory CD4+ T cells sorted from blood. According to the study, the label for this sample's cell subset or site signals: CD45RA-negative fraction. The chain couples TRBV10-2 to TRBJ1-1; 10 of the junction bases match TRBD1. The TCR was taken from a young man in good health. The CDR3 protein: CATNDLGGTGDTEAFF. Read as DNA, the sequence is TGCGCCACCAACGACCTCGGCGGGACAGGGGACACTGAAGCTTTCTTT.